The rows below give T cell receptor beta chains drawn from one sample of a study of blood T cell repertoires in COVID-19. Only in-frame clones appear in the TCRdb table, and some are missing; sequencing was by immunoSEQ multiplex PCR. The sample has 150,000 or so clones, approximately 82% seen once. Sequencing was done on a sample of PBMCs or T cells enriched from blood (not recorded which). These receptors came from a woman in her fifties or sixties in a cohort exposed to, infected with or recovered from COVID-19 (not recorded which). Both conserved end residues are part of each CDR3. Each record gives: CDR3 length, D gene, J gene, clone size, V gene, CDR3 protein, CDR3 DNA. The D gene is left open where the match is weak. Rows give clone size only sometimes, using once, few, many, or a class for an expanded clone.

13 | - | TRBJ1-3 | once | TRBV14 | CASGQLAGNTIYF | TGTGCCAGTGGACAGTTGGCTGGAAACACCATATATTTT
14 | - | TRBJ1-2 | - | TRBV19 | CASSIGADNYGYTF | TGTGCCAGTAGTATTGGGGCAGATAACTATGGCTACACCTTC
16 | TRBD2 | TRBJ2-3 | - | TRBV10-1 | CASSELPGLSSNTQYF | TGCGCCAGCAGTGAGTTACCGGGACTAAGCTCAAATACGCAGTATTTT
13 | - | TRBJ1-2 | - | TRBV6-5 | CASSYEGLYGYTF | TGTGCCAGCAGTTACGAGGGTCTCTATGGCTACACCTTC
15 | - | TRBJ2-1 | - | TRBV9 | CASSLARGAYNEQFF | TGTGCCAGCAGCCTAGCCCGGGGGGCCTATAATGAGCAGTTCTTC
15 | - | TRBJ1-1 | - | TRBV6-5 | CASIPPGTLNTEAFF | TGTGCCAGCATCCCCCCCGGGACACTAAACACTGAAGCTTTCTTT
17 | - | TRBJ1-4 | - | TRBV9 | CASSVGAGRLMNEKLFF | TGTGCCAGCAGCGTAGGTGCAGGGCGGTTAATGAATGAAAAACTGTTTTTT
16 | - | TRBJ1-2 | - | TRBV28 | CASSSRQGQIRSGYTF | TGTGCCAGCAGTTCCCGGCAGGGGCAGATCAGGAGTGGCTACACCTTC
17 | TRBD2 | TRBJ2-1 | - | TRBV7-9 | CASSVRVMTSGLNEQFF | TGTGCCAGCAGCGTGAGGGTTATGACTAGCGGGTTAAATGAGCAGTTCTTC
16 | TRBD2 | TRBJ2-3 | - | TRBV29-1 | CSVVAGGPPSPDTQYF | TGCAGCGTTGTAGCGGGAGGGCCTCCCTCCCCAGATACGCAGTATTTT
15 | - | TRBJ2-3 | - | TRBV27 | CASSLSPPSTDTQYF | TGTGCCAGCAGTTTAAGCCCCCCTAGCACAGATACGCAGTATTTT
13 | - | TRBJ2-3 | - | TRBV19 | CASSRELADTQYF | TGTGCCAGTAGTCGAGAACTGGCAGATACGCAGTATTTT
13 | - | TRBJ1-5 | once | TRBV6-5 | CASRGADNQPQHF | TGTGCCAGCAGAGGGGCAGATAATCAGCCCCAGCATTTT
14 | - | TRBJ2-3 | - | TRBV20-1 | CSASVSGSTDTQYF | TGCAGTGCTAGTGTTTCCGGGAGCACAGATACGCAGTATTTT